This TCR beta chain stems from a study of early T cells in non-severe SARS-CoV-2 infection. The wider study: RNA in bulk from unsorted whole blood was sequenced, and chains were unpaired. Study-level results: Matching with VDJdb favored anti-spike CD8 responses (missing private and CD4 specificities).

In its sample, this clonotype was seen a few times. Its antigen is unknown. Attachment of unique molecular identifiers was made to individual cDNA molecules. Each CDR3 protein is one row after TCRdb ran MiXCR on the 5' RACE reads. The sample lists tens of thousands of distinct CDR3 sequences; roughly 9.1% were seen once. In germline, CDR1 is SGHRS, CDR2 YFSETQ. With V trimmed by 0 bases and J by 5 bases, 5 bases remained unmatched. CDR3 size: 14 residues. The sequencing used whole blood, collected at baseline. The receptor was derived from an adult who was a healthcare worker with PCR-confirmed SARS-CoV-2 infection or an uninfected control (not recorded which). J is TRBJ2-7 and V is TRBV5-1; 7 bases are shared with TRBD1. CDR3 loop: CASSLEGANDEQYF. The DNA for the CDR3 is TGCGCCAGCAGCTTGGAGGGGGCGAACGACGAGCAGTACTTC.